This T cell receptor beta chain derives from a study of blood T cell repertoires in COVID-19. Background on the study: The cDNA or gDNA used as material had been derived from T cells, B-cell-depleted T cells, or PBMCs.

The method was immunoSEQ multiplex PCR; TCRdb's version includes in-frame clones alone and lacks a portion of them. The table records hundreds of thousands of clones, 88% of them present only once. A Seattle source enrolled patients during active infection and followed them longitudinally. The V and J ends lost 3 bases and 7 bases, in that order; junction bases with no gene match: 9. Germline lookup yields CDR1 KGHDR and CDR2 SFDVKD. The CDR3 extends over 15 amino acids. Material for sequencing was peripheral blood. The chain has TRBV24-1 and TRBJ1-2; 8 bases match TRBD1. The source is a woman between 70 and 85 years old with COVID-19, enrolled during active disease. As DNA, the CDR3 is TGTGCCACCAGTGATCGGCGGACAGGGCACGTTGGCTACACCTTC. Translation: CATSDRRTGHVGYTF.